Each of the 28 T cell receptor beta chains below was sequenced from the same sample in a study of cytomegalovirus exposure and HLA in healthy donors. Primers included in the PCR were 60 Vbeta and 13 Jbeta primers. TCRdb keeps only in-frame clones here, not all; method: immunoSEQ multiplex PCR. The listing records more than 85,000 clones. Source material: PBMCs. The origin of the receptors is a girl aged 5-17 years in good health and CMV-seropositive.

The J gene is TRBJ2-7, the V gene TRBV6-5; 11 bases map to TRBD1. The CDR3 has 15 amino acids. The germline CDR1 and CDR2 sequences are MNHEY and SVGAGI. V lost 2 bases to trimming and J lost 0 bases; unmatched junction nucleotides: 0. CDR3 in DNA: TGTGCCAGCAGTTACGGACAGGGGGCCTCCTACGAGCAGTACTTC. It translates to CASSYGQGASYEQYF.

The chain is built from TRBV30 and TRBJ1-5; no firm D call. Trimming cost V 0 bases and J 1 base, with 4 bases left between them. Germline V gene sequence: CDR1 GTSNPN, CDR2 SVGIG (reference sequence). The CDR3 consists of 13 residues. The CDR3 region has the DNA TGTGCCTGGAGTGTACAGAGCAATCAGCCCCAGCATTTT. Residues: CAWSVQSNQPQHF. The whole variable domain, filled in from reference TRBV30 and TRBJ1-5, reads SQTIHQWPATLVQPVGSPLSLECTVEGTSNPNLYWYRQAAGRGLQLLFYSVGIGQISSEVPQNLSASRPQDRQFILSSKKLLLSDSGFYLCAWSVQSNQPQHFGDGTRLSIL.

V usage is TRBV19 and J usage is TRBJ1-1; no reliable D call. The V and J ends lost 10 bases and 0 bases respectively, with 12 bases between them. The CDR3 sequence is 13 residues long. CDR1 LNHDA and CDR2 SQIVND come from the germline V gene (reference sequence). CDR3 sequence (DNA): TGTGCCACCAAGCCCGGGGTGAACACTGAAGCTTTCTTT. Protein product: CATKPGVNTEAFF.

The genes are TRBV5-4 and TRBJ2-7, with 15 positions matching TRBD2. The CDR3 consists of 15 residues. From germline, CDR1 is SGHNT and CDR2 YYREEE (reference sequence). The V and J ends lost 2 bases and 7 bases, in that order; junction bases with no gene match: 4. The CDR3 loop is CASSFGGLAGGEQYF. Written as DNA, the CDR3 is TGTGCCAGCAGCTTTGGGGGACTAGCGGGGGGAGAGCAGTACTTC.

V gene TRBV5-8 combines with J gene TRBJ1-1, with D perhaps TRBD1 (5 bases). V was pared by 1 base and J by 5 bases, with 9 bases between. CDR1 is SGHTS and CDR2 is YDEGEE in the germline V gene. The CDR3 extends over 13 amino acids. CDR3 sequence reads: CASSLLGGTEAFF. The CDR3 region has the DNA TGTGCCAGCAGCTTGTTGGGGGGGACTGAAGCTTTCTTT.

The chain has TRBV5-1 and TRBJ2-7; a possible D gene is TRBD2 (6 bases). V lost 5 bases to trimming and J lost 0 bases, with 9 bases between them. This CDR3 spans 13 amino acids. Per the germline V gene, CDR1 is SGHRS and CDR2 is YFSETQ. CDR3 loop: CASSDGSSYEQYF. CDR3 bases: TGCGCCAGCAGTGACGGGAGCTCCTACGAGCAGTACTTC. The entire variable domain, with the rest obtained from reference TRBV5-1 and TRBJ2-7, is as follows: KAGVTQTPRYLIKTRGQQVTLSCSPISGHRSVSWYQQTPGQGLQFLFEYFSETQRNKGNFPGRFSGRQFSNSRSEMNVSTLELGDSALYLCASSDGSSYEQYFGPGTRLTVT.

This chain links TRBV7-2 with TRBJ1-2, with D tentatively TRBD1 (6 bases). V lost 3 bases and J lost 4, with 9 bases in between. Germline-derived CDR1 and CDR2 are SGHTA and FQGNSA. The CDR3 runs 13 residues. The CDR3 nucleotides are TGTGCCAGCAGCTTGGGACACATCTATGGCTACACCTTC. Translating it yields CASSLGHIYGYTF.

The DNA of the CDR3 is TGCAGCGCCAAAACTATCCACGAGCAGTACTTC. This translates into CSAKTIHEQYF. V usage is TRBV29-1 and J usage is TRBJ2-7, with unresolved D. The CDR3 contains 11 residues. Trimming left V 7 bases short and J 5 bases short, with 12 bases between. Germline loops: CDR1 SQVTM, CDR2 ANQGSEA.

V usage is TRBV28 and J usage is TRBJ2-7; no firm D call. The CDR3 runs 12 residues. Trimming shortened V by 3 bases and J by 6 bases, and 9 bases separated the two germline ends. Germline V gives CDR1 MDHEN, CDR2 SYDVKM. CDR3 nucleotide sequence: TGTGCCAGCAGTTTCAGGCCCGGCGAGCAGTACTTC. It is translated as CASSFRPGEQYF.

The V gene is TRBV27, the J gene TRBJ2-3; 7 positions match TRBD1. Per the germline V gene, CDR1 is MNHEY and CDR2 is SMNVEV (reference sequence). V trimming: 5 bases; J trimming: 4 bases; junction bases outside the gene matches: 12. CDR3 size: 16 residues. The CDR3 DNA is TGTGCCAGCAGTACACCGACAGGGTTCAGTCCAGATACGCAGTATTTT. This translates into CASSTPTGFSPDTQYF.

The chain uses TRBV7-8 and TRBJ2-5, with 8 bases identical to TRBD2. CDR3 length equals 13 residues. Germline-derived CDR1 and CDR2 are SGHVS and FQNEAQ. V shed 3 bases and J 4 bases; nucleotides not matched to a gene: 1. The chain's CDR3 is CASSFSGVETQYF. CDR3 bases: TGTGCCAGCAGCTTTAGCGGGGTAGAGACCCAGTACTTC. The whole variable domain, filled in from reference TRBV7-8 and TRBJ2-5, reads GAGVSQSPRYKVAKRGQDVALRCDPISGHVSLFWYQQALGQGPEFLTYFQNEAQLDKSGLPSDRFFAERPEGSVSTLKIQRTQQEDSAVYLCASSFSGVETQYFGPGTRLLVL.

The V call is TRBV5-6, the J call TRBJ2-1; 7 bases map to TRBD1. CDR3 length equals 15 residues. The germline CDR1 and CDR2 sequences are SGHDT and YYEEEE. The J segment lost 4 bases and the V segment lost 1 base, leaving 5 bases of the junction unmatched. CDR3 loop: CASSLFPGQYNEQFF. The CDR3 coding sequence is TGTGCCAGCAGCTTGTTCCCGGGACAGTACAATGAGCAGTTCTTC.

This chain connects TRBV2 to TRBJ2-1; D call uncertain. V lost 4 bases, J lost 3 bases, and 4 bases lay in between. There are 12 residues in the CDR3. Germline V lookup: CDR1 SNHLY, CDR2 FYNNEI. CDR3 sequence: CASSAYYNEQFF. DNA of the CDR3: TGTGCCAGCAGTGCTTACTACAATGAGCAGTTCTTC.

The V gene is TRBV11-3, the J gene TRBJ2-3, with TRBD1 matching over 7 bases. V trimming: 7 bases; J trimming: 6 bases; junction bases outside the gene matches: 10. The germline V gene has CDR1 SGHNT and CDR2 YENEEA. CDR3 length: 14 amino acids. This CDR3 is CASNMKGTADTQYF. CDR3 bases: TGTGCCAGCAACATGAAAGGGACAGCTGATACGCAGTATTTT. Filled out from reference TRBV11-3 and TRBJ2-3, the complete variable domain reads EAGVVQSPRYKIIEKKQPVAFWCNPISGHNTLYWYLQNLGQGPELLIRYENEEAVDDSQLPKDRFSAERLKGVDSTLKIQPAELGDSAVYLCASNMKGTADTQYFGPGTRLTVL.

This rearrangement joins TRBV6-6 to TRBJ2-3; 9 nucleotides match TRBD1. V lost 4 bases and J lost 2; bases outside the gene matches: 4. CDR1 MNHNY and CDR2 SVGAGI come from the germline V gene (reference sequence). This CDR3 has 15 amino acids. In DNA form, the CDR3 reads TGTGCCAGCAGTTCCACAGGGGGCCTCACAGATACGCAGTATTTT. It encodes CASSSTGGLTDTQYF.

The CDR3 nucleotides are TGTGCCGGGAGTGCCATCGGGACAGGGATCTACGAGCAGTACGTC. Translation: CAGSAIGTGIYEQYV. V gene TRBV30 combines with J gene TRBJ2-7; 9 bases match TRBD1. Germline-derived CDR1 and CDR2 are GTSNPN and SVGIG (reference sequence). The CDR3 length is 15 residues.

The chain recombines TRBV4-3 with TRBJ2-3; D gene ambiguous. Germline V gene sequence: CDR1 LGHNA, CDR2 YSLEER. The V gene lost 2 bases and the J gene lost 6 bases, with 6 bases spanning the gap. The CDR3 length is 12 residues. CDR3 sequence (DNA): TGCGCCAGCAGCCAACACAGTGATACGCAGTATTTT. As protein: CASSQHSDTQYF.

V usage is TRBV6-6 and J usage is TRBJ2-1; possible D gene TRBD1, 6 bases. V was clipped by 3 bases and J by 5 bases, with 14 bases between them. Germline values: CDR1 MNHNY, CDR2 SVGAGI (reference sequence). The CDR3 covers 15 residues. In nucleotides, the CDR3 is TGTGCCAGCAGTTATTCCACAGGGTCAAACAATGAGCAGTTCTTC. Its protein product is CASSYSTGSNNEQFF.

The chain combines TRBV5-4 with TRBJ1-1, with TRBD1 matching 10 bases. Germline V gene sequence: CDR1 SGHNT, CDR2 YYREEE (reference sequence). The CDR3 is 17 residues long. Losses at the gene ends were 2 bases for V and 4 bases for J; bases not matched to a gene: 11. The chain's CDR3 is CASSFAGTGVRGTEAFF. CDR3 DNA: TGTGCCAGCAGCTTTGCCGGGACAGGGGTTCGGGGCACTGAAGCTTTCTTT.

This chain joins TRBV7-9 and TRBJ1-5; a weak D match, TRBD1 (6 bases). This CDR3 has 15 residues. Trimming shortened V by 5 bases and J by 0 bases, and 11 bases separated the two germline ends. Germline-derived CDR1 and CDR2 are SEHNR and FQNEAQ (reference sequence). CDR3 sequence reads: CASSPGGSSNQPQHF. As DNA, the CDR3 is TGTGCCAGCAGCCCTGGGGGCAGTAGCAATCAGCCCCAGCATTTT. The full variable domain, with the rest looked up from reference TRBV7-9 and TRBJ1-5, is DTGVSQNPRHKITKRGQNVTFRCDPISEHNRLYWYRQTLGQGPEFLTYFQNEAQLEKSRLLSDRFSAERPKGSFSTLEIQRTEQGDSAMYLCASSPGGSSNQPQHFGDGTRLSIL.

The J gene is TRBJ2-2, the V gene TRBV9, with TRBD2 matching 7 bases. This CDR3 is built from 16 residues. Trimming cost V 4 bases and J 6 bases; bases outside gene matches: 12. Per germline, CDR1 SGDLS and CDR2 YYNGEE. The CDR3 region is CASSPPRGEVSGELFF. CDR3 sequence (DNA): TGTGCCAGCAGCCCCCCTCGGGGGGAAGTATCCGGGGAGCTGTTTTTT.

The rearrangement links TRBV5-8 to TRBJ1-5; D not resolved. There are 14 residues in the CDR3. V was pared by 5 bases and J by 0 bases, with 9 bases between. From germline, CDR1 is SGHTS and CDR2 YDEGEE. The CDR3 is CASRRLYSNQPQHF. The DNA of the CDR3 is TGTGCCAGCAGGAGACTGTATAGCAATCAGCCCCAGCATTTT.

DNA for the CDR3: TGTGCCGTCGGGGACACCCTCAAGGGCGGGGAGCTGTTTTTT. Protein: CAVGDTLKGGELFF. The rearrangement links TRBV19 to TRBJ2-2, with D possibly matching TRBD1 (6 bases). CDR3 length: 14 amino acids. The germline V gene has CDR1 LNHDA and CDR2 SQIVND (reference sequence). V gave up 11 bases and J gave up 7 bases, with 20 bases separating them.

As regards this clone: At one boundary the junction diverges from the germline segment, which might be a read error. V and J are TRBV5-8 and TRBJ1-2; 8 bases align to TRBD1. From germline, CDR1 is SGHTS and CDR2 YDEGEE. This CDR3 comprises 12 residues. Written as DNA, the CDR3 is TGTGCCAGCAGCCTACCCGACAGGGGCGCGATCTTC. It translates to CASSLPDRGAIF.

Regarding this clone: The germline gene is not matched at one end of the junction; a read error may be the cause. This chain uses TRBV25-1 with TRBJ1-1; a possible D gene is TRBD1 (5 bases). This CDR3 has 15 residues. CDR1 MGHDK and CDR2 SYGVNS come from the germline V gene. The CDR3 spells CASGLWGEANTEDFF. CDR3 sequence (DNA): TGTGCCAGCGGTCTCTGGGGCGAAGCGAACACTGAAGATTTCTTT.

The CDR3 reads CASSLGAGPFKDTQYF. Here the CDR3 DNA reads TGTGCCAGCAGCTTGGGCGCAGGGCCCTTTAAAGATACGCAGTATTTT. The chain couples TRBV5-6 to TRBJ2-3; D might be TRBD1 (5 bases). The CDR3 runs to 16 residues. V was shortened by 0 bases and J by 5 bases, with 16 bases between the two germline ends. CDR1 and CDR2 from the germline V gene are SGHDT and YYEEEE.

Details on this clone: The junction departs from germline at one end; a sequencing error may be responsible. The genes are TRBV29-1 and TRBJ2-1, with TRBD2 matching over 14 bases. Germline CDR1 SQVTM, CDR2 ANQGSEA. This CDR3 spans 18 amino acids. The CDR3 loop is CSVEGGTSGGVSDNEQFF. In DNA form, the CDR3 reads TGCAGCGTTGAAGGGGGGACTAGCGGGGGAGTCTCCGACAATGAGCAGTTCTTC.

The J gene is TRBJ2-5, the V gene TRBV13; 7 bases are shared with TRBD2. Trimming at V came to 2 bases and at J to 7 bases, leaving 7 bases not matched to a gene. In germline, CDR1 is PRHDT, CDR2 FYEKMQ (reference sequence). The length of the CDR3 is 14 residues. CDR3 DNA: TGTGCCAGCAGCTTATATGCTAGCGGTGGGACCCAGTACTTC. This codes for CASSLYASGGTQYF.